Included here is one T cell receptor (beta chain) sequence, with context. There are many counts of this clonotype. Its antigen has not been determined. The input lacks base qualities; no much larger clone sits a single base away. Interpreted using the paper, the time point label stands for: day 60 (about 2 months) after transplantation. The sample's treatment or condition, from its label and the paper: allogeneic hematopoietic cell transplantation with graft depleted of TCRalphabeta T cells and CD19 B cells. Transplant recipients were children who received TCRalphabeta/CD19-depleted allogeneic hematopoietic cell grafts. The sample belongs to a study of T-cell reconstitution after alpha-beta-depleted transplantation in children (dated by TCRdb to the mid-2010s). About the investigation overall: T-cell immune reconstitution after TCRalphabeta/CD19-depleted allogeneic hematopoietic cell transplantation in children was quantitatively tracked in the study by means of TCR repertoire profiling.

Study-level results and caveats: In some patients, high TCRbeta diversity at day 60 was attributed to recipient T cells and intrathymic progenitors that had survived conditioning. Hyperexpanded clone frequencies declined over subsequent months; after one year, T-cell counts and TCRbeta diversity were mostly attributed to newly produced T cells. The apparently early recovery of alphabetaT-cell counts about two months after transplant reportedly depended on only several hundred rapidly expanded clones that came from non-depleted graft cells.

Library method: PCR. These reads were obtained on an Illumina HiSeq 2500. To normalize quantification of the TCRbeta repertoire, the TCR libraries were built with molecular barcoding that relied on unique molecular identifiers. The raw public data were reprocessed by TCRdb itself: fastp quality trimming at Q25, MiXCR clonotype calling, in-frame beta chains only. Rows are unified per CDR3 protein, each entry keeping the most common DNA and genes. The table for this sample lists 19,000 or so distinct CDR3 sequences; 13% of them were counted only once. Together, the top ten hold around 33% of the sample. The trim is 5 bases for V and 4 bases for J, with a gap of 11 bases between the germline ends. There are 13 amino acids in the CDR3, from cysteine to phenylalanine inclusive. The DNA shown is the 39-base CDR3, in frame from base 1. According to the germline V gene, CDR1 reads SGHTA and CDR2 reads FQGNSA.

The sequence was collected from a female patient aged 2-10 years who had a stem cell transplant for congenital amegakaryocytic thrombocytopenia, so the T cells may come from the graft donor. Sequenced material: PBMCs, mostly from graft donor cells, taken 60 days after TCRalphabeta/CD19-depleted stem cell transplant. The sequence joins TRBV7-2 to TRBJ2-5, with no D gene named confidently. The bases read TGTGCCAGCAGCGCCGACCCCCGAGAGACCCAGTACTTC. This codes for CASSADPRETQYF.